This T cell receptor beta chain emerged from a study of shared clonotypes between healthy human individuals. This clone was seen just once. The same CDR3 can be traced to other DNA sequences in this sample. From germline, CDR1 is LNHNV and CDR2 YYDKDF (reference sequence). Between the trimmed V and J ends, which lost 0 bases and 2 bases, there was a span of 5 bases. CDR3 length: 14 amino acids. Libraries were prepared by immunoSEQ multiplex PCR; TCRdb keeps only in-frame clonotypes and omits some of them. The sample gives approximately 2,200,000 clones, 93% of which show up once; more than 1.5% is in the top ten. It was CD45RO-negative cells, positively selected for CCR7, that made up naive CD8 cells, with terminally differentiated effector memory CD45RA+ cells excluded. Those who donated were healthy HIV-negative adults, with no recent acute infections or vaccinations reported. Every donor was a Caucasian adult from Nashville, Tennessee.

This TCR derives from a man aged 18 to 29 in good health. Some clones in this sample may be carry-over from other donors' samples. What was sequenced was naive CD8+ T cells from PBMCs. V is TRBV15 and J is TRBJ1-5; the D is unclear. This chain's CDR3 is CATSRDSGNQPQHF. DNA for the CDR3: TGTGCCACCAGCAGAGATTCCGGCAATCAGCCCCAGCATTTT.